The 18 T cell receptor beta chains listed next were all sequenced from one sample in a study of cytomegalovirus exposure and HLA in healthy donors. The PCR contained 60 Vbeta and 13 Jbeta primers. TCRdb's copy holds only in-frame clones and misses some; the assay was immunoSEQ multiplex PCR. The table includes about 150,000 clones, about 80% detected once. The source material was PBMCs. The receptors were sampled from a woman in her 30s in good health and CMV-seronegative.

The genes are TRBV6-1 and TRBJ1-2; D perhaps matches TRBD1 (6 bases). The CDR3 is 15 residues long. Germline V gene lookup returns CDR1 MNHNS and CDR2 SASEGT. The V gene lost 3 bases and the J gene lost 7 bases, with 18 bases spanning the gap. CDR3 DNA sequence: TGTGCCAGCAGTGAGCAGACAGGCTTAAGAAGTGGCTACACCTTC. Its protein product is CASSEQTGLRSGYTF.

Turning to this clone: The germline gene is not matched at one end of the junction; a read error may be the cause. This chain connects TRBV5-4 to TRBJ2-1; 8 bases agree with TRBD2. This CDR3 is 15 amino acids long. Germline lookup yields CDR1 SGHNT and CDR2 YYREEE (reference sequence). The CDR3 protein is CANSFSTSGVDEQFF. CDR3 coding DNA: TGTGCCAACAGCTTCTCCACTAGCGGTGTTGATGAGCAGTTCTTC.

The V gene is TRBV10-3, the J gene TRBJ1-2; a possible D gene is TRBD1 (5 bases). Germline lookup yields CDR1 ENHRY and CDR2 SYGVKD. The CDR3 contains 15 residues. The germline V and J ends were trimmed by 0 bases and 4 bases, with 12 bases remaining between them. CDR3 sequence (DNA): TGTGCCATCAGTGAGTCGACCCAGGGAATCTATGGCTACACCTTC. This translates into CAISESTQGIYGYTF.

The chain is built from TRBV25-1 and TRBJ1-5; 7 positions match TRBD1. The V gene end was trimmed by 2 bases and the J gene end by 6 bases; junction bases not matched to a gene: 4. Germline-derived CDR1 and CDR2 are MGHDK and SYGVNS. CDR3 length equals 14 residues. The CDR3 DNA is TGTGCCAGCAGTGAACCGGGGGACAGTCAGCCCCAGCATTTT. Protein product: CASSEPGDSQPQHF. Supplemented by reference TRBV25-1 and TRBJ1-5, the full variable domain reads EADIYQTPRYLVIGTGKKITLECSQTMGHDKMYWYQQDPGMELHLIHYSYGVNSTEKGDLSSESTVSRIRTEHFPLTLESARPSHTSQYLCASSEPGDSQPQHFGDGTRLSIL.

To note about this clone: Other DNA variants within this sample encode the same CDR3. This chain uses TRBV9 with TRBJ2-1; possible D gene TRBD2, 5 bases. CDR3 size: 12 residues. Trimming pared 0 bases from V and 7 bases from J, leaving 5 bases between. From germline, CDR1 is SGDLS and CDR2 YYNGEE. The CDR3 spells CASSVAGNEQFF. CDR3 nucleotide sequence: TGTGCCAGCAGCGTAGCGGGGAATGAGCAGTTCTTC. Filled out from reference TRBV9 and TRBJ2-1, the complete variable domain reads DSGVTQTPKHLITATGQRVTLRCSPRSGDLSVYWYQQSLDQGLQFLIQYYNGEERAKGNILERFSAQQFPDLHSELNLSSLELGDSALYFCASSVAGNEQFFGPGTRLTVL.

DNA of the CDR3: TGCGCCAGCAGCTTGCAGGGGAGCTCGCGCGAGCAGTACTTC. This codes for CASSLQGSSREQYF. The V gene is TRBV5-1, the J gene TRBJ2-7, with D possibly matching TRBD1 (6 bases). This CDR3 region has 14 residues. Germline values: CDR1 SGHRS, CDR2 YFSETQ. The ends were cut back, 1 base at V and 6 bases at J, with 14 bases in the middle.

The chain recombines TRBV28 with TRBJ1-1, with 10 bases lining up with TRBD1. The CDR3 is 16 amino acids. V gave up 6 bases and J gave up 1 base; unmatched junction bases: 8. Germline values: CDR1 MDHEN, CDR2 SYDVKM. CDR3 protein: CASRGRDRGENTEAFF. Here the CDR3 DNA reads TGTGCCAGCAGGGGGAGGGACAGGGGAGAGAACACTGAAGCTTTCTTT.

V gene TRBV7-8 combines with J gene TRBJ2-3, with TRBD2 matching 7 bases. The trim removed 5 bases at V and 0 bases at J, leaving 8 bases unmatched. This CDR3 comprises 16 residues. Germline loops: CDR1 SGHVS, CDR2 FQNEAQ. This CDR3 reads CASSPSRLASTDTQYF. CDR3 in DNA: TGTGCCAGCAGCCCATCCAGACTAGCTAGCACAGATACGCAGTATTTT.

The chain has TRBV6-5 and TRBJ1-6; 8 nucleotides align to TRBD1. This CDR3 spans 14 amino acids. Unmatched junction bases numbered 8, after V lost 7 bases and J lost 9 bases. Germline V gene lookup returns CDR1 MNHEY and CDR2 SVGAGI. In DNA, the CDR3 is TGTGCCAGCACTAAGGACAGGGCAGGTTCACCCCTCCACTTT. As protein: CASTKDRAGSPLHF.

The V gene is TRBV5-4, the J gene TRBJ1-2; 8 nucleotides line up with TRBD1. The germline V gene encodes CDR1 SGHNT and CDR2 YYREEE (reference sequence). J was trimmed by 3 bases and V by 4 bases; bases with no gene match: 5. The CDR3 runs 14 residues. Here the CDR3 reads CASSVGQGDYGYTF. The CDR3 DNA follows: TGTGCCAGCAGCGTCGGACAGGGAGACTATGGCTACACCTTC. Filled out from reference TRBV5-4 and TRBJ1-2, the complete variable domain reads ETGVTQSPTHLIKTRGQQVTLRCSSQSGHNTVSWYQQALGQGPQFIFQYYREEENGRGNFPPRFSGLQFPNYSSELNVNALELDDSALYLCASSVGQGDYGYTFGSGTRLTVV.

The chain uses TRBV5-4 and TRBJ1-2, with TRBD1 matching 7 bases. Per germline, CDR1 SGHNT and CDR2 YYREEE (reference sequence). The CDR3 is made up of 15 amino acids. J gave up 3 bases and V 0 bases, and 5 bases lay outside the gene matches. CDR3 region: CASSLADRLYYGYTF. Written as DNA, the CDR3 is TGTGCCAGCAGCTTGGCGGACAGGTTATACTATGGCTACACCTTC.

The chain couples TRBV9 to TRBJ2-1; D perhaps matches TRBD2 (6 bases). This CDR3 has 14 residues. Between the trimmed V and J ends, which lost 3 bases and 4 bases, there was a span of 11 bases. CDR1 is SGDLS and CDR2 is YYNGEE in the germline V gene. In DNA, the CDR3 is TGTGCCAGCAGCGGGGGACTCACTTACAATGAGCAGTTCTTC. It codes for CASSGGLTYNEQFF.

This chain connects TRBV4-3 to TRBJ1-2; D unresolved. Germline lookup yields CDR1 LGHNA and CDR2 YSLEER. Trimming took 1 base from V and 6 from J, leaving 15 bases between them. This CDR3 has 15 amino acids. CDR3 nucleotide sequence: TGCGCCAGCAGCCAAGTCCCTGAGGGCGGTAATGGCTACACCTTC. Its translation: CASSQVPEGGNGYTF.

The CDR3 protein is CASSQDPSGGLKETQYF. The CDR3 coding sequence is TGCGCCAGCAGCCAAGATCCGAGCGGGGGATTAAAAGAGACCCAGTACTTC. V usage is TRBV4-1 and J usage is TRBJ2-5; 8 nucleotides match TRBD2. CDR3 length: 17 residues. V shed 0 bases, J shed 3 bases, and the junction held 9 bases outside the gene matches. Germline-derived CDR1 and CDR2 are MGHRA and YSYEKL.

The rearrangement joins TRBV7-2 to TRBJ1-2; D perhaps matches TRBD1 (5 bases). Trimming pared 2 bases from V and 7 bases from J, leaving 14 bases between. Germline V gene data show CDR1 as SGHTA and CDR2 as FQGNSA. CDR3 size: 14 residues. As DNA, the CDR3 is TGTGCCAGCAGCTTACCACGGGGGGATGGTGGCTACACCTTC. This gives the protein CASSLPRGDGGYTF.

The chain carries TRBV7-3 and TRBJ1-2; D uncertain. CDR3 length equals 14 residues. V was clipped by 5 bases and J by 3 bases, with 13 bases between them. CDR1 and CDR2 (germline): SGHTA, FQGTGA. The CDR3 sequence: CASSHGRVDYGYTF. The CDR3 DNA reads TGTGCCAGCAGCCATGGCCGGGTTGACTATGGCTACACCTTC.

The chain links TRBV9 to TRBJ1-3, with D perhaps matching TRBD1 (5 bases). Trimming left V 4 bases short and J 0 bases short, with 14 bases between. CDR1 SGDLS and CDR2 YYNGEE come from the germline V gene. This CDR3 comprises 16 residues. The CDR3 nucleotides are TGTGCCAGCAGCCCGGAAGCGACAGTCTCTGGAAACACCATATATTTT. Amino acid sequence: CASSPEATVSGNTIYF. The whole variable domain, remainder taken from reference TRBV9 and TRBJ1-3, is DSGVTQTPKHLITATGQRVTLRCSPRSGDLSVYWYQQSLDQGLQFLIQYYNGEERAKGNILERFSAQQFPDLHSELNLSSLELGDSALYFCASSPEATVSGNTIYFGEGSWLTVV.

The chain links TRBV6-5 to TRBJ2-7; D gene unclear. Germline values: CDR1 MNHEY, CDR2 SVGAGI. Deletions cut 6 bases from V and 3 bases from J, with 12 bases between. The CDR3 is made up of 13 amino acids. The CDR3 sequence is CASSRLPGYEQYF. CDR3 sequence (DNA): TGTGCCAGCAGCCGCTTGCCGGGCTACGAGCAGTACTTC.